A single sample gave rise to the 10 T cell receptor beta chains below, sequenced in a study of OX40 agonist ivuxolimab in advanced cancers. Repertoires were generated with immunoSEQ multiplex PCR, while TCRdb's copy carries only in-frame clones and drops some. Seen here are some 40,000 clones, roughly 89% observed once, and the top ten hold roughly 0.55%. This sample comprised CD4+ or CD8+ T cells sorted from blood, obtained in a trial of the OX40 agonist ivuxolimab. The receptor source for this set is an adult with an advanced solid tumor such as melanoma, head and neck, liver or kidney cancer.

The chain links TRBV9 to TRBJ2-3; no definite D call. Germline values: CDR1 SGDLS, CDR2 YYNGEE. This CDR3 comprises 11 residues. V was trimmed by 3 bases and J by 2 bases, leaving 1 base between them. For the CDR3, the DNA is TGTGCCAGCAGCGCCACAGATACGCAGTATTTT. Amino acids: CASSATDTQYF.

This clone was recorded only once. The V gene is TRBV6-5, the J gene TRBJ2-1, with TRBD1 matching 8 bases. The CDR3 length is 14 residues. V shed 7 bases, J shed 12 bases, and the junction held 14 bases outside the gene matches. In germline, CDR1 is MNHEY, CDR2 SVGAGI. The CDR3 DNA reads TGTGCCAGCACCTTCAGGGGGCCCCCCTATGTGCAGTTCTTC. Translation gives CASTFRGPPYVQFF.

The chain joins TRBV2 to TRBJ2-2; TRBD1 matches 7 bases. This CDR3 is built from 15 residues. The V segment lost 7 bases and the J segment 3 bases; nucleotides outside the gene matches: 8. From germline, CDR1 is SNHLY and CDR2 FYNNEI. CDR3 residues: CASNYRGSDTGELFF. CDR3 DNA: TGTGCCAGCAATTACAGGGGAAGTGACACCGGGGAGCTGTTTTTT. The whole variable domain, remainder taken from reference TRBV2 and TRBJ2-2, is EPEVTQTPSHQVTQMGQEVILRCVPISNHLYFYWYRQILGQKVEFLVSFYNNEISEKSEIFDDQFSVERPDGSNFTLKIRSTKLEDSAMYFCASNYRGSDTGELFFGEGSRLTVL.

V and J are TRBV7-2 and TRBJ2-1; 7 nucleotides agree with TRBD2. The germline CDR1 and CDR2 sequences are SGHTA and FQGNSA. The CDR3 has 14 residues. V gave up 1 base and J gave up 7 bases; unmatched junction bases: 4. DNA for the CDR3: TGTGCCAGCAGCTTAGGAGTTAGCGGGAATGAGCAGTTCTTC. It specifies CASSLGVSGNEQFF.

This clone showed up just once. This rearrangement joins TRBV2 to TRBJ1-5; 7 positions match TRBD1. Per germline, CDR1 SNHLY and CDR2 FYNNEI. The ends lost 5 bases at V and 1 base at J; junction bases unmatched: 8. The CDR3 is 16 residues long. The CDR3 protein is CASSNFPGQSNQPQHF. As DNA, the CDR3 is TGTGCCAGCAGTAATTTCCCGGGACAGAGCAATCAGCCCCAGCATTTT.

The gene calls are TRBV18 and TRBJ1-4, with TRBD1 matching 7 bases. Trimming removed 6 bases from V and 2 bases from J; junction bases left unmatched: 6. Germline V gives CDR1 KGHSH, CDR2 LQKENI. This CDR3 has 15 residues. CDR3 bases: TGTGCCAGCTCCCCCGACAGGGCGACTAATGAAAAACTGTTTTTT. As protein: CASSPDRATNEKLFF.

The chain has TRBV11-2 and TRBJ1-1; possibly TRBD1 for D (5 bases). The CDR3 is made up of 16 amino acids. Germline CDR1 is SGHAT and CDR2 is FQNNGV. Trimming left V 2 bases short and J 2 bases short, with 15 bases between. DNA of the CDR3: TGTGCCAGCAGCTTATCAACAGGTTCATCAAACACTGAAGCTTTCTTT. This encodes CASSLSTGSSNTEAFF.

This rearrangement joins TRBV2 to TRBJ2-1, with a possible D match to TRBD2 (5 bases). Between the trimmed V and J ends, which lost 6 bases and 6 bases, there was a span of 12 bases. Germline V gene data show CDR1 as SNHLY and CDR2 as FYNNEI. The CDR3 contains 13 residues. The CDR3 DNA reads TGTGCCAGCAGACCGGCGGGCCCCAATGAGCAGTTCTTC. Its translation is CASRPAGPNEQFF. Looking up the rest from reference TRBV2 and TRBJ2-1 gives the full variable domain: EPEVTQTPSHQVTQMGQEVILRCVPISNHLYFYWYRQILGQKVEFLVSFYNNEISEKSEIFDDQFSVERPDGSNFTLKIRSTKLEDSAMYFCASRPAGPNEQFFGPGTRLTVL.

This clone was counted only a few times. The J gene is TRBJ1-6, the V gene TRBV9, with TRBD1 matching over 7 bases. Per germline, CDR1 SGDLS and CDR2 YYNGEE. The CDR3 runs to 14 residues. V trimming: 2 bases; J trimming: 9 bases; junction bases outside the gene matches: 5. The CDR3 DNA is TGTGCCAGCAGCGTCCAGGGGGAAGGTTCACCCCTCCACTTT. Translating it yields CASSVQGEGSPLHF. Full variable domain (remainder filled in from reference TRBV9 and TRBJ1-6): DSGVTQTPKHLITATGQRVTLRCSPRSGDLSVYWYQQSLDQGLQFLIQYYNGEERAKGNILERFSAQQFPDLHSELNLSSLELGDSALYFCASSVQGEGSPLHFGNGTRLTVT.

This clone showed up just once. CDR3 DNA: TGCGCCAGCAGCTTGACACAACAGGGGAGTGCAATGTTTGAGGCTTTCTTT. This sequence encodes CASSLTQQGSAMFEAFF. The chain links TRBV5-1 to TRBJ1-1; 7 bases map to TRBD1. The length of the CDR3 is 17 residues. V dropped 1 base and J dropped 11; count of bases not matched to a gene: 20. Looked up from germline, CDR1 is SGHRS and CDR2 is YFSETQ.